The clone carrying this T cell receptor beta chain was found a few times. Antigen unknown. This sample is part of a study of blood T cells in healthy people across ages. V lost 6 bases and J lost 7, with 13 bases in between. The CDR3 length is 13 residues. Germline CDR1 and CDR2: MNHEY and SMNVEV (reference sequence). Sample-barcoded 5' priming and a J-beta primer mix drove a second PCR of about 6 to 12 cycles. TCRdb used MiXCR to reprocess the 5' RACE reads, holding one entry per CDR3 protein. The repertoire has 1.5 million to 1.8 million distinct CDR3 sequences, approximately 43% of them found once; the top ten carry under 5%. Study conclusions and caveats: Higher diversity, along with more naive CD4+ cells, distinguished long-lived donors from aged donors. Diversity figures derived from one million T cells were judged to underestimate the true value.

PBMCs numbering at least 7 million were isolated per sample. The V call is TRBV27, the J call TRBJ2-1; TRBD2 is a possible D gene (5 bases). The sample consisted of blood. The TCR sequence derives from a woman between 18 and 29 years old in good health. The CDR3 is CASSQDFPNEQFF. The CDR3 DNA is TGTGCCAGCAGCCAGGACTTTCCAAATGAGCAGTTCTTC.